The rows below give T cell receptor beta chains drawn from one sample of a study of T cells in Graves' hyperthyroidism and ophthalmopathy. TCRdb re-derived calls from the multiplex PCR reads in MiXCR, one entry per CDR3 protein. The sample includes under 350,000 distinct CDR3 sequences, about 21% seen only once; the top ten take around 50%. Input material: blood. The source is a woman between 50 and 59 years old with Graves' hyperthyroidism. Each CDR3 is given without its conserved first and last residue. Each record gives: CDR3 protein, V gene, CDR3 length, J gene.

CDR3aa: SATPGPRTDTQY; v_gene: TRBV20-1; len: 12; j_gene: TRBJ2-3
CDR3aa: ASSRGLAGANTGELF; v_gene: TRBV19; len: 15; j_gene: TRBJ2-2
CDR3aa: ASSRDFSTDTQY; v_gene: TRBV12-3/TRBV12-4; len: 12; j_gene: TRBJ2-3
CDR3aa: ASSSPGQNDEQY; v_gene: TRBV19; len: 12; j_gene: TRBJ2-7
CDR3aa: ASSPGNAGDYGYT; v_gene: TRBV28; len: 13; j_gene: TRBJ1-2
CDR3aa: ASMRANYGYT; v_gene: TRBV28; len: 10; j_gene: TRBJ1-2
CDR3aa: ASSRILRSDEQY; v_gene: TRBV2; len: 12; j_gene: TRBJ2-7
CDR3aa: ASAPRLDEQY; v_gene: TRBV2; len: 10; j_gene: TRBJ2-7
CDR3aa: ASSLTAGLVYNEQF; v_gene: TRBV11-3; len: 14; j_gene: TRBJ2-1
CDR3aa: ASSPGGGGYNEQF; v_gene: TRBV11-3; len: 13; j_gene: TRBJ2-1
CDR3aa: ASSQGSGNTEAF; v_gene: TRBV5-1; len: 12; j_gene: TRBJ1-1
CDR3aa: ASSQVLVDTTDTQY; v_gene: TRBV3-1; len: 14; j_gene: TRBJ2-3
CDR3aa: ASGDPRSPLH; v_gene: TRBV5-1; len: 10; j_gene: TRBJ1-6
CDR3aa: ASSREGGETQY; v_gene: TRBV12-3/TRBV12-4; len: 11; j_gene: TRBJ2-5
CDR3aa: ASSVEGRDYGYT; v_gene: TRBV9; len: 12; j_gene: TRBJ1-2
CDR3aa: ASSLVGQESSYNSPLR; v_gene: TRBV7-8; len: 16; j_gene: TRBJ1-6
CDR3aa: SATRRGTGTDTQY; v_gene: TRBV20-1; len: 13; j_gene: TRBJ2-3
CDR3aa: ASGHTDREQF; v_gene: TRBV12-5; len: 10; j_gene: TRBJ2-1
CDR3aa: ASSFLQGNTGELF; v_gene: TRBV11-2; len: 13; j_gene: TRBJ2-2
CDR3aa: ASSPVGGKETQY; v_gene: TRBV5-1; len: 12; j_gene: TRBJ2-5
CDR3aa: ASSQENRAHTDTQY; v_gene: TRBV3-1; len: 14; j_gene: TRBJ2-3
CDR3aa: ASSVGTGNYEQY; v_gene: TRBV9; len: 12; j_gene: TRBJ2-7
CDR3aa: ASSYADRGAAF; v_gene: TRBV6-5; len: 11; j_gene: TRBJ1-1
CDR3aa: ASSFSIGTDTQY; v_gene: TRBV28; len: 12; j_gene: TRBJ2-3
CDR3aa: ASSPSGGARDYGYT; v_gene: TRBV18; len: 14; j_gene: TRBJ1-2
CDR3aa: ASSTIIRDSSGNTIY; v_gene: TRBV19; len: 15; j_gene: TRBJ1-3